One T cell receptor (beta chain) is described in this entry. Its antigen has not been determined. No clone much larger than this one lies a single base away; base qualities are absent. Counted from cysteine to phenylalanine, this CDR3 has 15 amino acids. CDR3 DNA only is kept here, 45 bases in frame from base 1. The immunoSEQ Assay, a bias-controlled multiplex PCR, was used to amplify TCRbeta CDR3 regions from genomic DNA. The source study handled its data this way. The number of nucleated cells in each sample was estimated by amplification of reference gene primers within the assay. To quantify the absolute abundance of each unique TCRbeta CDR3 rearrangement, sequence reads were collapsed and filtered. For each sample, productive Simpson clonality was calculated as the square root of Simpson's diversity index over productive rearrangements. The clones in this table, taken by TCRdb from immuneACCESS, are in-frame only. Not every clone is retained; where verified, under half of the shortfall comes from an unresolved V gene, and the cause of the rest is unknown. The V and J calls and clone size come from that table; D and trimming were worked out from the DNA. Present in this sample are a few hundred thousand clones, approximately 88% of which were seen just once. The top ten clones comprise around 2.1% of the sample.

The collaborating institutions used their own protocols to collect whole blood in K2EDTA tubes. For TCRbeta analysis, collaborators shipped samples in one of three forms: frozen whole blood, isolated PBMCs, or DNA extracted from either of those sample types. This specimen comes from a study of blood T cell repertoires in COVID-19 (dated by TCRdb to 2020 to 2021). Study-level background: Samples covering the acute and convalescent phases of COVID-19 were provided by collaborators in the United States, Italy and Spain. The material from the prospective study consisted of cDNA or gDNA derived from T cells, B-cell-depleted T cells, or PBMCs. The dataset comprised deeply sampled blood TCRbeta repertoires from subjects exposed to, actively infected with, or recovered from COVID-19. A freely available public database, intended as a resource for researchers studying the immune response to SARS-CoV-2, is where the repertoires were released. Samples came from the ongoing ImmuneRACE study (first 160 participants) plus 1,254 subjects from 6 global collaborators. A de-identified subject ID, COVID-19 status, age in years and sex were almost always included in the sample metadata. HLA class I and class II types, where available, came from metadata supplied by the sample provider rather than from assay-based typing.

What the work shows at the level of the full study, not this receptor alone: The amount of clinical and demographic metadata varied by source and participant and was provided uncurated.

The rearranged chain carries TRBV12-2 and TRBJ1-5; TRBD1 reflects the table's D call only, with no check against the DNA. TRBV12-2 is noted as a pseudogene. This receptor was obtained from a man in his fifties with acute or convalescent COVID-19. Sequencing was carried out using peripheral blood. In nucleotides, the sequence is TGTGCAAGTCGCTTAGATCGGGACAGGGGTGAGCCCCAGCATTTT. This codes for CASRLDRDRGEPQHF.